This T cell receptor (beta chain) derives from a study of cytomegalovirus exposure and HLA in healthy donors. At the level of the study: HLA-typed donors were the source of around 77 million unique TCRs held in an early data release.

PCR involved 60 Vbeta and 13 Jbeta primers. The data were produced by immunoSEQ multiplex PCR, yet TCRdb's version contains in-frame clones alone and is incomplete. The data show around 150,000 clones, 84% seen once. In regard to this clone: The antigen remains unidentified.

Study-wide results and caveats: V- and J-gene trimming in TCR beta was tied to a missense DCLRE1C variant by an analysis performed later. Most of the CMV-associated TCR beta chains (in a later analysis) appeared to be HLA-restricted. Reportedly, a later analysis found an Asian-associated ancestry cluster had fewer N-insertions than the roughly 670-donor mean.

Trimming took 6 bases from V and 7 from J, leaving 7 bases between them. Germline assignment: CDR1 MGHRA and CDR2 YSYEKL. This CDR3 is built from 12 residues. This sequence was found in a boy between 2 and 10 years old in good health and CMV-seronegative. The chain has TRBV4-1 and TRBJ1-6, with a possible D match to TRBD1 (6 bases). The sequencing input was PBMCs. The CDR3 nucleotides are TGCGCCAGCAGAACAGGGAATTCACCCCTCCACTTT. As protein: CASRTGNSPLHF.